The next 19 T cell receptor beta chains were all read from a single sample in a study of cytotoxic CD8 clonotypes in ibrutinib-treated CLL. The protocol was immunoSEQ multiplex PCR, while the TCRdb copy is restricted to in-frame clones and leaves out a portion. The sample holds some 200,000 clones, approximately 68% seen once. The sequencing used PBMCs, collected after 24 months of ibrutinib treatment. Every receptor here comes from a human donor with chronic lymphocytic leukemia.

This clone occurred a few times. J is TRBJ1-5 and V is TRBV16; D uncertain. The CDR3 consists of 20 residues. Trimming took 1 base from V and 2 from J, leaving 24 bases between them. The germline V gene has CDR1 KGHSY and CDR2 FQNENV. The CDR3 reads CASSQWASLVPGSGNQPQHF. CDR3 DNA: TGTGCCAGCAGCCAATGGGCCTCACTCGTTCCCGGTAGTGGCAATCAGCCCCAGCATTTT.

This clone was seen more than once but under ten times. V gene TRBV5-4 combines with J gene TRBJ1-2, with D uncertain. Germline V gene lookup returns CDR1 SGHNT and CDR2 YYREEE (reference sequence). This CDR3 spans 14 amino acids. V lost 4 bases to trimming and J lost 3 bases, with 13 bases between them. The chain's CDR3 is CASSSGSSDYGYTF. The CDR3 DNA is TGTGCCAGCAGCAGTGGGAGCTCGGACTATGGCTACACCTTC.

This clone occurred once. V is TRBV5-5 and J is TRBJ2-7; a weak D match, TRBD2 (6 bases). Germline V lookup: CDR1 SGHKS, CDR2 YYEKEE (reference sequence). Trimming shortened V by 2 bases and J by 2 bases, and 8 bases separated the two germline ends. This CDR3 comprises 13 residues. CDR3 protein: CASSFSGTYEQYF. CDR3 DNA sequence: TGTGCCAGCAGCTTTAGCGGAACCTACGAGCAGTACTTC.

A note on this clone: Its ends do not fully match the called genes, so a read error is possible. The V gene is TRBV2, the J gene TRBJ2-7; the D gene is possibly TRBD2 (6 bases). The germline gives CDR1 SNHLY, CDR2 FYNNEI. This CDR3 is 11 amino acids long. The CDR3 loop reads CASSEPGTQSF. In nucleotides, the CDR3 is TGTGCCAGCAGTGAGCCCGGGACTCAAAGCTTC.

Ten or more counts support this clone. J is TRBJ1-5 and V is TRBV18, with 8 bases matching TRBD1. V lost 2 bases and J lost 6; bases outside the gene matches: 6. Germline lookup yields CDR1 KGHSH and CDR2 LQKENI. This CDR3 region has 15 residues. The CDR3 nucleotides are TGTGCCAGCTCACCAGAGACAGGGGTGGTTCAGCCCCAGCATTTT. As protein: CASSPETGVVQPQHF.

The V call is TRBV12-5, the J call TRBJ2-2; 9 bases map to TRBD1. The V gene's germline CDR1 is LGHNT and CDR2 FRNRAP. This CDR3 contains 15 residues. Germline trimming cut 5 bases from V and 7 bases from J; bases unmatched to any gene: 8. CDR3 nucleotide sequence: TGTGCTAGTGGTAAACCGACAGGGGGTGACGGGGAGCTGTTTTTT. Protein product: CASGKPTGGDGELFF.

This clone has just a few counts. The chain uses TRBV5-6 and TRBJ2-7; unclear D gene. Germline lookup yields CDR1 SGHDT and CDR2 YYEEEE. Trimming took off 6 bases at V and 6 bases at J, with 13 bases between the two ends. The CDR3 totals 12 residues. CDR3 amino acids: CASTASSSEQYF. Here the CDR3 DNA reads TGTGCCAGCACGGCTAGTTCGTCCGAGCAGTACTTC. The entire variable domain, with the rest obtained from reference TRBV5-6 and TRBJ2-7, is as follows: DAGVTQSPTHLIKTRGQQVTLRCSPKSGHDTVSWYQQALGQGPQFIFQYYEEEERQRGNFPDRFSGHQFPNYSSELNVNALLLGDSALYLCASTASSSEQYFGPGTRLTVT.

V is TRBV5-1 and J is TRBJ2-1; D may be TRBD2 (6 bases). The CDR3 contains 15 residues. V gave up 2 bases and J gave up 6 bases, with 15 bases separating them. The germline CDR1 and CDR2 sequences are SGHRS and YFSETQ. CDR3 in DNA: TGCGCCAGCAGCTTCCGGGAGCAGCTGGGCAATGAGCAGTTCTTC. As protein: CASSFREQLGNEQFF.

In its sample, this clone was seen a few times. The chain links TRBV25-1 to TRBJ2-7, with TRBD1 matching 10 bases. V was clipped by 3 bases and J by 3 bases; unmatched bases: 5. In germline, CDR1 is MGHDK, CDR2 SYGVNS. The CDR3 consists of 15 residues. The CDR3 sequence is CASSDPGTGVYEQYF. CDR3 coding DNA: TGTGCCAGCAGTGACCCCGGGACAGGGGTCTACGAGCAGTACTTC.

A word on this clone: The sample carries other DNA sequences with the same CDR3. In nucleotides, the CDR3 is TGTGCCAGCAGCTTAGGGGGGAGCCACTACAATGAGCAGTTCTTC. It encodes CASSLGGSHYNEQFF. J is TRBJ2-1 and V is TRBV7-2; D possibly uses TRBD1 or TRBD2 (5 bases each). The length of the CDR3 is 15 residues. The ends were cut back, 1 base at V and 3 bases at J, with 10 bases in the middle. Germline CDR1 reads SGHTA; CDR2 reads FQGNSA.

V is TRBV30 and J is TRBJ2-1; 11 nucleotides agree with TRBD2. The V and J ends lost 3 bases and 8 bases, in that order; junction bases with no gene match: 3. The CDR3 sequence is 13 residues long. Germline V gene data show CDR1 as GTSNPN and CDR2 as SVGIG (reference sequence). As DNA, the CDR3 is TGTGCCTGGAGGACTAGCGGGAAGGATGAGCAGTTCTTC. Translation gives CAWRTSGKDEQFF.

This CDR3 is CASHRGLNSYNEQFF. CDR3 nucleotides: TGTGCCAGCCATCGAGGGCTCAACTCCTACAATGAGCAGTTCTTC. The chain links TRBV5-8 to TRBJ2-1; D possibly corresponds to TRBD2 (5 bases). Germline CDR1 is SGHTS and CDR2 is YDEGEE. Between the trimmed V and J ends, which lost 7 bases and 0 bases, there was a span of 14 bases. The CDR3 consists of 15 residues.

The chain joins TRBV5-6 to TRBJ2-7; a possible D gene is TRBD2 (5 bases). The CDR3 extends over 12 amino acids. The V gene lost 7 bases and the J gene lost 3 bases, with 11 bases spanning the gap. Germline CDR1 SGHDT, CDR2 YYEEEE. CDR3 sequence (DNA): TGTGCCAGCCGCCTCCGGGGCTACGAGCAGTACTTC. Residues: CASRLRGYEQYF.

The table lists this clone with a few counts. The chain carries TRBV29-1 and TRBJ1-5; D unclear. V lost 7 bases and J lost 1, with 8 bases in between. Looked up from germline, CDR1 is SQVTM and CDR2 is ANQGSEA. The CDR3 length is 12 residues. CDR3 sequence: CSEEWSNQPQHF. CDR3 DNA sequence: TGCAGCGAAGAGTGGAGCAATCAGCCCCAGCATTTT.

A single count supports this clone. This chain uses TRBV4-3 with TRBJ2-2; D tentatively fits TRBD1 or TRBD2 (5 bases each). The CDR3 has 14 amino acids. V lost 4 bases to trimming and J lost 7 bases, with 13 bases between them. Germline CDR1 and CDR2: LGHNA and YSLEER. The CDR3 sequence is CASSLTRGSGELFF. CDR3 DNA: TGCGCCAGCAGCCTGACGAGGGGTAGCGGGGAGCTGTTTTTT.

The rearrangement links TRBV5-4 to TRBJ1-4; D remains unclear. V lost 2 bases and J 11 bases, leaving 13 bases between the germline ends. CDR1 is SGHNT, CDR2 YYREEE, per germline (reference sequence). The CDR3 extends over 13 amino acids. CDR3 DNA: TGTGCCAGCAGCTTCGGTAGGCTTGAGAAACTGTTTTTT. Its protein product is CASSFGRLEKLFF.

Only one count was recorded for this clone. V usage is TRBV11-2 and J usage is TRBJ1-1; D may be TRBD1 (6 bases). The CDR3 contains 16 residues. Germline assignment: CDR1 SGHAT and CDR2 FQNNGV. Deletions cut 3 bases from V and 1 base from J, with 15 bases between. The CDR3 DNA follows: TGTGCCAGCAGCTTTGGGGGCCATCAACCGAACACTGAAGCTTTCTTT. Its translation is CASSFGGHQPNTEAFF.

This clone was seen only once. The chain joins TRBV30 to TRBJ1-4; 7 positions agree with TRBD1. CDR1 is GTSNPN, CDR2 SVGIG, per germline (reference sequence). Trimming at V came to 3 bases and at J to 8 bases, leaving 9 bases not matched to a gene. The CDR3 sequence is 14 residues long. DNA of the CDR3: TGTGCCTGGAGGCCGGCAGGGGGGCCGGAAAAACTGTTTTTT. Translating gives CAWRPAGGPEKLFF.

Comments on this clone: Germline is not matched at one junction end, which may reflect a read error. The V and J genes are TRBV11-2 and TRBJ2-7; 10 bases map to TRBD1. This CDR3 is built from 13 residues. Per germline, CDR1 SGHAT and CDR2 FQNNGV. The CDR3 is CQQAGTGAYEQYF. As DNA, the CDR3 is TGCCAGCAGGCCGGGACAGGGGCCTACGAGCAGTACTTC.